This T cell receptor beta chain was observed in a study of response to subunit inactivated influenza vaccine. TCRdb re-derived calls from the RT-PCR reads in MiXCR, one entry per CDR3 protein. The table has 550,000 to 600,000 distinct CDR3 sequences, 12% seen once. On this clonotype itself: Antigen specificity is unknown.

V trimming: 5 bases; J trimming: 6 bases; junction bases outside the gene matches: 10. The CDR3 totals 14 residues. Germline V gives CDR1 MDHEN, CDR2 SYDVKM. Points from the study as a whole: Authors suggested seasonal influenza vaccinations each recruit few new T cells.

The V gene is TRBV28, the J gene TRBJ2-7; 7 bases match TRBD1. The sequenced sample was PBMCs from blood, obtained on the day of vaccination. The receptor comes from a man aged 45-65 years who received an inactivated influenza vaccine. The CDR3 sequence: CASSRGQVGREQYF. The CDR3 DNA follows: TGTGCCAGCAGTCGCGGACAGGTGGGTCGCGAGCAGTACTTC.